This T cell receptor (beta chain) was documented in a study of T cell repertoires in cytomegalovirus infection. On the study more broadly: The public TCR beta signatures pointed to both CMV infection and matching HLA type. Findings of the study overall: It was HLA-C-restricted CMV-specific TCR beta clonotypes that dominated the response ex vivo. Of the TCR beta families, the public ones yielded a cumulative frequency that identified carriers of CMV plus the relevant HLA.

This clonotype has just a few counts. Its antigen is not known. In TCRdb, the reads were re-called with MiXCR into one record per CDR3 protein. The sample shows 300,000 or so distinct CDR3 sequences, about 23% of them seen only once. This clonotype was sampled from a human donor in good health (CMV status not recorded). Some clones in this sample may be carry-over from other donors' samples. Sequencing was performed on PBMCs.

The CDR3 is CSARWGIYEQYF. The CDR3 DNA is TGCAGTGCTAGATGGGGAATCTACGAGCAGTACTTC. The rearrangement uses TRBV20-1 and TRBJ2-7; D call uncertain. Looked up from germline, CDR1 is DFQATT and CDR2 is SNEGSKA (reference sequence). Trimming pared 2 bases from V and 3 bases from J, leaving 8 bases between. The CDR3 contains 12 residues.